Listed here is a single TCR beta chain. Its target is unknown. This specimen comes from a study of neoadjuvant anti-PD-1 for oral cavity cancer. About the research overall: Patients mostly received three to four biweekly nivolumab doses at 3 mg/kg before surgery. Patients without progression received a fourth nivolumab dose around day 43, then surgical resection on days 50-56. The study's findings and limits: Treg/Th17 ratio rose with pretreatment blood and fell with post-treatment tumor TCRbeta clonality.

TCRdb's table, derived via immunoSEQ multiplex PCR, lists solely in-frame clones and lacks some. The sample contains 24,000 or so clones, 25% to 30% of which appear only once. Time point given: after neoadjuvant nivolumab, at surgical resection. This CDR3 contains 14 residues. In germline, CDR1 is MDHEN, CDR2 SYDVKM. V shed 6 bases and J 9 bases; nucleotides not matched to a gene: 11. The source was tumor tissue, collected after nivolumab (anti-PD-1) treatment. The chain uses TRBV28 and TRBJ2-1, with 7 bases fitting TRBD1. The TCR sequence derives from a person between 35 and 79 years old with oral cavity squamous cell carcinoma. CDR3 loop: CASRTDRESSEQFF. The CDR3 DNA sequence: TGTGCCAGCAGAACCGACAGGGAGTCGAGTGAGCAGTTCTTC.